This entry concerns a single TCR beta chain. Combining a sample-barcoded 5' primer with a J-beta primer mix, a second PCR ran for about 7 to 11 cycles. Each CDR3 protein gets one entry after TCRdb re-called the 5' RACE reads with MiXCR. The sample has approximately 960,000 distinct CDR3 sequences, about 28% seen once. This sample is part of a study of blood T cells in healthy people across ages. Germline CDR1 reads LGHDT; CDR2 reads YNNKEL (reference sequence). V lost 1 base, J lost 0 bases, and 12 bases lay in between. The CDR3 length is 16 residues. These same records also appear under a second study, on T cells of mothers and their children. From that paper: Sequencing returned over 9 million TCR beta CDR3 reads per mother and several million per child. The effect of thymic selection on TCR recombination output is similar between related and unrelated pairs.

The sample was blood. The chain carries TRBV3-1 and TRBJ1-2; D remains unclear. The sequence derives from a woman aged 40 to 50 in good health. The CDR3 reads CASSQVGARSNYGYTF. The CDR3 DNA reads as TGTGCCAGCAGCCAAGTGGGCGCCCGATCTAACTATGGCTACACCTTC.